Shown below are 21 T cell receptor beta chains from a single sample sequenced in a study of OX40 agonist ivuxolimab in advanced cancers. Assay used: immunoSEQ multiplex PCR; TCRdb lists only in-frame clones, some missing. Among roughly 80,000 clones listed, roughly 85% were seen once. The source was CD4+ or CD8+ T cells sorted from blood, collected in a trial of the OX40 agonist ivuxolimab. The origin of the receptors is an adult with an advanced solid tumor such as melanoma, head and neck, liver or kidney cancer.

CDR3 loop: CASSFQGSTDTQYF. CDR3 DNA sequence: TGCGCCAGCAGCTTTCAGGGTAGCACAGATACGCAGTATTTT. The V gene is TRBV5-1, the J gene TRBJ2-3, with D perhaps TRBD1 (5 bases). This CDR3 contains 14 residues. The V end lost 2 bases, the J end lost 0 bases, and 7 bases lay between the germline ends. The germline V gene encodes CDR1 SGHRS and CDR2 YFSETQ. Full variable domain (missing parts from reference TRBV5-1 and TRBJ2-3): KAGVTQTPRYLIKTRGQQVTLSCSPISGHRSVSWYQQTPGQGLQFLFEYFSETQRNKGNFPGRFSGRQFSNSRSEMNVSTLELGDSALYLCASSFQGSTDTQYFGPGTRLTVL.

In this sample, this clone turned up once. This chain uses TRBV5-1 with TRBJ2-2; D possibly corresponds to TRBD1 (5 bases). The V gene lost 4 bases and the J gene lost 1 base, with 11 bases spanning the gap. The length of the CDR3 is 15 residues. CDR1 SGHRS and CDR2 YFSETQ come from the germline V gene. CDR3 region: CASSMNQGNTGELFF. For the CDR3, the DNA is TGCGCCAGCAGCATGAACCAGGGGAACACCGGGGAGCTGTTTTTT.

This clone has a handful of counts. This chain connects TRBV4-3 to TRBJ1-1, with no clear D. Deletions cut 0 bases from V and 5 bases from J, with 13 bases between. The V gene's germline CDR1 is LGHNA and CDR2 YSLEER. This CDR3 region has 15 residues. The CDR3 nucleotides are TGCGCCAGCAGCCAAGAGTTACTGAGGGTTACTGAAGCTTTCTTT. Translation: CASSQELLRVTEAFF.

The chain carries TRBV5-1 and TRBJ2-3; D may be TRBD2 (7 bases). The CDR3 is 14 amino acids. With 1 base removed from V and 4 bases from J, the gap between germline ends came to 10 bases. In germline, CDR1 is SGHRS, CDR2 YFSETQ. The DNA for the CDR3 is TGCGCCAGCAGCTTGAGGGAGGGGGCAGATACGCAGTATTTT. Its translation: CASSLREGADTQYF.

The chain joins TRBV29-1 to TRBJ2-7; 8 bases map to TRBD1. The CDR3 is made up of 13 amino acids. The germline V gene encodes CDR1 SQVTM and CDR2 ANQGSEA. V lost 1 base, J lost 5 bases, and 4 bases stayed unmatched. DNA of the CDR3: TGCAGCGTTGAAGGGACAGGGCTGGACGAGCAGTACTTC. The encoded protein is CSVEGTGLDEQYF.

This chain connects TRBV18 to TRBJ2-3; D unclear. The CDR3 covers 17 residues. In germline, CDR1 is KGHSH, CDR2 LQKENI. Trimming pared 3 bases from V and 0 bases from J, leaving 16 bases between. CDR3 coding DNA: TGTGCCAGCTCACCGACCTTCGGGCGAATTAGCACAGATACGCAGTATTTT. It translates to CASSPTFGRISTDTQYF.

The V call is TRBV28, the J call TRBJ1-1; TRBD1 matches 8 bases. This CDR3 has 14 amino acids. Germline CDR1 reads MDHEN; CDR2 reads SYDVKM. V gave up 3 bases and J gave up 3 bases; unmatched junction bases: 3. CDR3 DNA sequence: TGTGCCAGCAGTTTGGACAGGGCGGACACTGAAGCTTTCTTT. It encodes CASSLDRADTEAFF.

This rearrangement joins TRBV19 to TRBJ2-1; D uncertain. With 5 bases removed from V and 8 bases from J, the gap between germline ends came to 16 bases. This CDR3 spans 14 amino acids. CDR1 is LNHDA, CDR2 SQIVND, per germline (reference sequence). The DNA for the CDR3 is TGTGCCAGTAGTGTGGACGCGAGGTCCCATGAGCAGTTCTTC. Translating it yields CASSVDARSHEQFF.

The chain links TRBV7-3 to TRBJ1-1, with 8 bases identical to TRBD1. Germline lookup yields CDR1 SGHTA and CDR2 FQGTGA. CDR3 length: 13 amino acids. V gave up 4 bases and J gave up 5 bases; unmatched junction bases: 3. CDR3 nucleotides: TGTGCCAGCAGCTCAGGACAGGGAACTGAAGCTTTCTTT. The encoded protein is CASSSGQGTEAFF. The complete variable domain, with remaining parts taken from reference TRBV7-3 and TRBJ1-1, reads GAGVSQTPSNKVTEKGKYVELRCDPISGHTALYWYRQSLGQGPEFLIYFQGTGAADDSGLPNDRFFAVRPEGSVSTLKIQRTERGDSAVYLCASSSGQGTEAFFGQGTRLTVV.

This chain joins TRBV28 and TRBJ2-3; perhaps D is TRBD1 or TRBD2 (5 bases each). Germline loops: CDR1 MDHEN, CDR2 SYDVKM. The V gene lost 3 bases and the J gene lost 6 bases, with 16 bases spanning the gap. The length of the CDR3 is 15 residues. The CDR3 DNA follows: TGTGCCAGCAGTTTGTACCTCGGGACGACGGATACGCAGTATTTT. The encoded protein is CASSLYLGTTDTQYF.

The rearrangement links TRBV28 to TRBJ1-2, with TRBD1 identical over 10 bases. Germline trimming cut 6 bases from V and 10 bases from J; bases unmatched to any gene: 8. The CDR3 sequence is 13 residues long. Germline values: CDR1 MDHEN, CDR2 SYDVKM. CDR3 DNA sequence: TGTGCCAGCAGGACCGGGACAGGGGCTTTCTACACCTTC. It encodes CASRTGTGAFYTF.

The chain uses TRBV5-1 and TRBJ2-1, with D uncertain. The CDR3 is 15 amino acids. V lost 0 bases and J 2 bases, leaving 9 bases between the germline ends. CDR1 and CDR2 (germline): SGHRS, YFSETQ. In DNA form, the CDR3 reads TGCGCCAGCAGCTTGGATGGCCGGACCTACAATGAGCAGTTCTTC. Encoded protein: CASSLDGRTYNEQFF.

The chain employs TRBV4-2 and TRBJ2-1; 9 bases fit TRBD1. V dropped 3 bases and J dropped 8; count of bases not matched to a gene: 8. The CDR3 length is 15 residues. CDR1 is LGHNA and CDR2 is YNFKEQ in the germline V gene. In nucleotides, the CDR3 is TGTGCCAGCAGCCACCGGGGACAGGGCAGGTATGAGCAGTTCTTC. Its protein product is CASSHRGQGRYEQFF.

This clone was detected only once. The chain carries TRBV7-9 and TRBJ1-1; unclear D gene. This CDR3 has 13 amino acids. CDR1 and CDR2 (germline): SEHNR, FQNEAQ (reference sequence). The V gene lost 5 bases and the J gene lost 7 bases, with 14 bases spanning the gap. The CDR3 DNA follows: TGTGCCAGCAGCAACCCACAAAGGATTGAAGCTTTCTTT. Protein product: CASSNPQRIEAFF.

The V gene is TRBV7-8, the J gene TRBJ1-1; TRBD1 is a possible D gene (5 bases). Trimming removed 2 bases at V and 3 bases at J, with 10 bases between. CDR1 and CDR2 from the germline V gene are SGHVS and FQNEAQ. The length of the CDR3 is 14 residues. The CDR3 is CASSLLGGDTEAFF. CDR3 sequence (DNA): TGTGCCAGCAGCTTATTGGGGGGGGACACTGAAGCTTTCTTT.

The chain combines TRBV4-3 with TRBJ2-2, with 11 bases identical to TRBD2. CDR3 length: 15 amino acids. Germline V gene lookup returns CDR1 LGHNA and CDR2 YSLEER. V lost 4 bases, J lost 10 bases, and 8 bases stayed unmatched. In DNA, the CDR3 is TGCGCCAGCAGCCCCCAAATACTAGCGGGGGTGGAGCTGTTTTTT. The encoded protein is CASSPQILAGVELFF.

This clone was seen a single time. The V and J genes are TRBV6-6 and TRBJ1-5, with 7 bases fitting TRBD1. The germline CDR1 and CDR2 sequences are MNHNY and SVGAGI (reference sequence). This CDR3 contains 15 residues. V gave up 7 bases and J gave up 2 bases; unmatched junction bases: 8. The CDR3 nucleotides are TGTGCCAGCACATCGACAGGGCAGCGCAATCAGCCCCAGCATTTT. This translates into CASTSTGQRNQPQHF.

The chain joins TRBV4-3 to TRBJ1-5; D remains ambiguous. This CDR3 has 15 amino acids. V lost 1 base and J lost 5, with 12 bases in between. Germline V gene data show CDR1 as LGHNA and CDR2 as YSLEER. The CDR3 DNA reads TGCGCCAGCAGCCAAGGTTACCAAAGCGATCAGCCCCAGCATTTT. Its protein product is CASSQGYQSDQPQHF.

The rearrangement uses TRBV7-2 and TRBJ2-7; D possibly corresponds to TRBD2 (6 bases). V was clipped by 6 bases and J by 0 bases, with 15 bases between them. CDR3 length: 15 amino acids. Per germline, CDR1 SGHTA and CDR2 FQGNSA. The CDR3 loop reads CASRPSSAFSYEQYF. The CDR3 nucleotides are TGTGCCAGCAGACCTTCTAGCGCCTTCTCCTACGAGCAGTACTTC.

The chain combines TRBV6-5 with TRBJ2-7; 7 nucleotides line up with TRBD1. V was clipped by 5 bases and J by 6 bases; unmatched bases: 4. The length of the CDR3 is 12 residues. Germline V CDR1 and CDR2: MNHEY, SVGAGI. CDR3: CASSRQGREQYF. CDR3 nucleotide sequence: TGTGCCAGCAGTAGACAGGGCCGCGAGCAGTACTTC.

The chain uses TRBV28 and TRBJ1-2; 9 bases are a match to TRBD1. The CDR3 length is 17 residues. Trimming removed 1 base from V and 2 bases from J; junction bases left unmatched: 8. Germline V gives CDR1 MDHEN, CDR2 SYDVKM. CDR3 amino acids: CASSLFPIGTGNYGYTF. Written as DNA, the CDR3 is TGTGCCAGCAGTTTATTTCCGATCGGGACAGGGAACTATGGCTACACCTTC.